This TCR beta chain came from a study of T cell repertoires in cytomegalovirus infection. TCRdb ran MiXCR on the reads and lists one entry per CDR3 protein. This table has fewer than 350,000 distinct CDR3 sequences, around a sixth appearing once. The CDR3 is made up of 16 amino acids. V lost 8 bases to trimming and J lost 3 bases; unmatched junction nucleotides: 12. The germline V gene encodes CDR1 SGHVS and CDR2 FQNEAQ. The study, taken as a whole, reports: HLA-C-restricted CMV clonotypes gave the most frequent clonotype in two of eight donors. Pooled public TCR beta family frequency picked out CMV carriers with the relevant HLA.

In this sample, this clonotype turned up many times. Its antigen is not identified. The receptor comes from a human donor in good health (CMV status not recorded). Some clones in this sample may be carry-over from other donors' samples. The gene calls are TRBV7-8 and TRBJ2-3, with TRBD1 identical over 9 bases. Specimen: PBMCs. The CDR3 spells CASVPPGQGRTDTQYF. In DNA form, the CDR3 reads TGTGCCAGCGTCCCTCCGGGACAGGGTCGAACAGATACGCAGTATTTT.